The next 17 T cell receptor beta chains were all read from a single sample in a study of T-cell reconstitution after alpha-beta-depleted transplantation in children. Unique molecular identifiers were built into the TCRbeta library. TCRdb re-analysed the PCR reads in MiXCR, keeping a single row per CDR3 protein. The table shows roughly 670,000 distinct CDR3 sequences, with around 13% occurring only once. Sequenced here: PBMCs, sampled before TCRalphabeta/CD19-depleted stem cell transplant. Source of these receptors: a girl aged 2 to 10 with congenital amegakaryocytic thrombocytopenia, due to receive a stem cell transplant.

The chain employs TRBV6-5 and TRBJ2-5; D is perhaps TRBD1 or TRBD2 (6 bases each). Deletions cut 4 bases from V and 3 bases from J, with 18 bases between. The CDR3 has 16 residues. Germline lookup yields CDR1 MNHEY and CDR2 SVGAGI. The CDR3 DNA follows: TGTGCCAGCAGTTTATCTAGGGGGAGGACCAAAGAGACCCAGTACTTC. Its protein product is CASSLSRGRTKETQYF.

The chain carries TRBV28 and TRBJ2-2, with a tentative D call TRBD1 (5 bases). This CDR3 has 15 amino acids. The V gene's germline CDR1 is MDHEN and CDR2 SYDVKM. V was clipped by 3 bases and J by 5 bases, with 13 bases between them. The CDR3 DNA is TGTGCCAGCAGTTTCACGACAGAACCGACCGGGGAGCTGTTTTTT. It is translated as CASSFTTEPTGELFF.

Many counts were recorded for this clonotype. The V call is TRBV21-1, the J call TRBJ2-3; the table's D call, TRBD2, was not checked against the DNA. TRBV21-1 is a recognized pseudogene. This CDR3 comprises 16 residues. The chain's CDR3 is CASSSGLAGEADTQYF. Here the CDR3 DNA reads TGTGCCAGCAGCTCGGGACTAGCGGGAGAGGCAGATACGCAGTATTTT.

V gene TRBV20-1 combines with J gene TRBJ2-7; the D is unclear. Germline lookup yields CDR1 DFQATT and CDR2 SNEGSKA (reference sequence). The V end was cut by 5 bases, the J end by 4 bases, with 21 bases between. The CDR3 is 15 amino acids. The CDR3 region is CSARASSTMLYEQYF. In nucleotides, the CDR3 is TGCAGTGCTCGGGCCTCCAGCACCATGCTGTACGAGCAGTACTTC.

In the case of this clonotype: One junction end disagrees with the germline gene, perhaps due to a read error. The CDR3 DNA is TGTGCCTGCAGCCTAGGGACATCCCGTACTTCTACCTACGAGCAGTACTTC. Translating it yields CACSLGTSRTSTYEQYF. The J gene is TRBJ2-7, the V gene TRBV5-6, with D possibly TRBD1 on 6 matching bases. In germline, CDR1 is SGHDT, CDR2 YYEEEE. There are 17 residues in the CDR3.

This clonotype was seen a few times. The chain joins TRBV5-1 to TRBJ2-7, with TRBD1 matching 10 bases. CDR3 size: 14 residues. V was clipped by 7 bases and J by 1 base; unmatched bases: 5. Germline CDR1 is SGHRS and CDR2 is YFSETQ. In DNA, the CDR3 is TGCGCCAGCGGGCCGGGACAGGGGTCCTACGAGCAGTACTTC. Translating it yields CASGPGQGSYEQYF.

This clonotype was seen ten or more times. The rearrangement uses TRBV11-2 and TRBJ2-1; D gene uncertain. The CDR3 covers 14 residues. Germline V gene lookup returns CDR1 SGHAT and CDR2 FQNNGV. V was trimmed by 4 bases and J by 0 bases, leaving 7 bases between them. Written as DNA, the CDR3 is TGTGCCAGCAGCTATAGAAGCTCCTACAATGAGCAGTTCTTC. Its translation: CASSYRSSYNEQFF. The full variable domain, completed using reference TRBV11-2 and TRBJ2-1, is EAGVAQSPRYKIIEKRQSVAFWCNPISGHATLYWYQQILGQGPKLLIQFQNNGVVDDSQLPKDRFSAERLKGVDSTLKIQPAKLEDSAVYLCASSYRSSYNEQFFGPGTRLTVL.

In this sample, this clonotype turned up a few times. V and J are TRBV12-3 or TRBV12-4 and TRBJ2-5, with D perhaps TRBD2 (5 bases). Trimming pared 8 bases from V and 6 bases from J, leaving 13 bases between. The CDR3 runs to 12 residues. Here the CDR3 DNA reads TGTGCCAGCGGTGCGGGTGGAAAGACCCAGTACTTC. Protein sequence: CASGAGGKTQYF.

Remarks on this clonotype: A clone one base away is much larger, so this may be a read error. The conserved phenylalanine or tryptophan is not found at the CDR3 terminus, so this likely reflects a read error. V is TRBV5-1 and J is TRBJ2-7; D gene unclear. V shed 3 bases and J shed 2 bases, with 12 bases lying between them. Germline V CDR1 and CDR2: SGHRS, YFSETQ. The CDR3 sequence is 14 residues long. This CDR3 reads CASSWSYTTYEQYL. Here the CDR3 DNA reads TGCGCCAGCAGCTGGTCATATACTACCTACGAGCAGTACCTC.

As to this clonotype: It is likely a read error, because the conserved phenylalanine at the end of the CDR3 is missing. This chain's CDR3 is CSASMWAAEAFL. Here the CDR3 DNA reads TGCAGTGCTAGTATGTGGGCCGCTGAAGCTTTCTTA. The chain recombines TRBV20-1 with TRBJ1-1; D is undetermined. The V and J ends lost 3 bases and 6 bases respectively, with 11 bases between them. Per the germline V gene, CDR1 is DFQATT and CDR2 is SNEGSKA (reference sequence). The CDR3 consists of 12 residues.

Points on this clonotype: A much larger clonotype is one base distant, so this may be a read error. The chain recombines TRBV11-2 with TRBJ2-3, with D possibly being TRBD1 (6 bases). The V gene's germline CDR1 is SGHAT and CDR2 FQNNGV. Trimming cost V 3 bases and J 5 bases, with 15 bases left between them. The CDR3 contains 15 residues. In DNA, the CDR3 is TGTGCCAGCAGCTTGGCGGCAGGGGAAGGAGATACGCAGTATTTT. Its protein product is CASSLAAGEGDTQYF. Looking up the rest from reference TRBV11-2 and TRBJ2-3 gives the full variable domain: EAGVAQSPRYKIIEKRQSVAFWCNPISGHATLYWYQQILGQGPKLLIQFQNNGVVDDSQLPKDRFSAERLKGVDSTLKIQPAKLEDSAVYLCASSLAAGEGDTQYFGPGTRLTVL.

This clonotype has a count of ten or more. The chain uses TRBV4-1 and TRBJ2-2; D unclear. The CDR3 covers 14 residues. Germline V gene sequence: CDR1 MGHRA, CDR2 YSYEKL. Trimming removed 6 bases at V and 4 bases at J, with 12 bases between. The DNA for the CDR3 is TGCGCCAGCAGGGAACCCACGTCCACCGGGGAGCTGTTTTTT. Its translation is CASREPTSTGELFF.

This clonotype was counted many times. This sequence joins TRBV5-6 and TRBJ2-7; D unclear. CDR3 length equals 13 residues. The germline V and J ends were trimmed by 3 bases and 6 bases, with 13 bases remaining between them. Germline-derived CDR1 and CDR2 are SGHDT and YYEEEE. The CDR3 region has the DNA TGTGCCAGCAGCTCAACTTTGGATCGCGAGCAGTACTTC. Amino acids: CASSSTLDREQYF.

This chain links TRBV5-1 with TRBJ1-1; 7 positions match TRBD1. The germline V gene has CDR1 SGHRS and CDR2 YFSETQ. The V segment lost 0 bases and the J segment 8 bases; nucleotides outside the gene matches: 4. The CDR3 length is 13 residues. DNA for the CDR3: TGCGCCAGCAGCTTGGGATCGACAGGGGAAGCTTTCTTT. Translating it yields CASSLGSTGEAFF. Looking up the rest from reference TRBV5-1 and TRBJ1-1 gives the full variable domain: KAGVTQTPRYLIKTRGQQVTLSCSPISGHRSVSWYQQTPGQGLQFLFEYFSETQRNKGNFPGRFSGRQFSNSRSEMNVSTLELGDSALYLCASSLGSTGEAFFGQGTRLTVV.

V is TRBV5-5 and J is TRBJ1-5; D ambiguous. This CDR3 comprises 14 residues. Trimming stripped 4 bases from V and 7 bases from J, with 15 bases between. CDR1 is SGHKS, CDR2 YYEKEE, per germline (reference sequence). DNA of the CDR3: TGTGCCAGCAGCATTAGACATGGTGGACAGCCCCAGCATTTT. Translation gives CASSIRHGGQPQHF.

This clonotype was counted many times. The chain uses TRBV7-9 and TRBJ1-1, with D perhaps TRBD1 (5 bases). There are 14 residues in the CDR3. Germline CDR1 is SEHNR and CDR2 is FQNEAQ (reference sequence). Trimming pared 2 bases from V and 0 bases from J, leaving 7 bases between. For the CDR3, the DNA is TGTGCCAGCAGCTTACTACAGGTGAACACTGAAGCTTTCTTT. Amino acids: CASSLLQVNTEAFF.

This clonotype was picked up many times. The chain recombines TRBV20-1 with TRBJ2-1; D ambiguous. Germline loops: CDR1 DFQATT, CDR2 SNEGSKA (reference sequence). With 7 bases removed from V and 6 bases from J, the gap between germline ends came to 19 bases. The CDR3 is made up of 14 amino acids. DNA of the CDR3: TGCAGTGTCGAGCGCGAACGAGACCTCAATGAGCAGTTCTTC. Protein product: CSVERERDLNEQFF.